This T cell receptor beta chain was documented in a study of stem cell transplantation in POMP-related autoinflammatory disease. Study background: Hypothesis: faulty thymoproteasomes impair CD8+ T-cell selection, skewing TRB repertoires. Through one year post-transplant, neutrophils and platelets were 100% of graft donor origin.

Assay used: immunoSEQ multiplex PCR; TCRdb lists only in-frame clones, some missing. The sample includes tens of thousands of clones, around 90% of them seen just once. V lost 5 bases to trimming and J lost 4 bases; unmatched junction nucleotides: 2. Germline lookup yields CDR1 SGHVS and CDR2 FQNEAQ. The CDR3 is made up of 14 amino acids. This sample comprised CD4+ T cells from PBMCs, obtained after stem cell transplantation. The sequence derives from a human patient with POMP-related autoinflammation and immune dysregulation (PRAID). The graft donor may have contributed some T cells. The chain couples TRBV7-8 to TRBJ1-4, with 9 bases fitting TRBD1. CDR3 loop: CASSPDRGNEKLFF. DNA for the CDR3: TGTGCCAGCAGCCCGGACAGGGGTAATGAAAAACTGTTTTTT.